One sample yielded the 24 T cell receptor beta chains listed below, sequenced in a study. In TCRdb, the 5' RACE reads were re-called with MiXCR into one record per CDR3 protein. The data hold about 50,000 distinct CDR3 sequences, with roughly 28% observed a single time. Sequencing used naive CD4+ T cells sorted from blood. As for subset: naive CD4+ T cells, CD4+CD45RA+CD25-. The source of these receptors is a female donor with breast cancer.

This clonotype was picked up many times. V and J are TRBV5-1 and TRBJ2-1, with a weak D call TRBD2 (5 bases). Per the germline V gene, CDR1 is SGHRS and CDR2 is YFSETQ. The CDR3 extends over 14 amino acids. The ends were cut back, 4 bases at V and 9 bases at J, with 17 bases in the middle. The CDR3 nucleotides read TGCGCCAGCAGCCTGGACTCAGATCGTCTTGAGCAGTTCTTC. The encoded protein is CASSLDSDRLEQFF.

The V and J genes are TRBV15 and TRBJ1-2; D possibly corresponds to TRBD1 (5 bases). The CDR3 runs to 14 residues. Per germline, CDR1 LNHNV and CDR2 YYDKDF (reference sequence). The ends were cut back, 0 bases at V and 4 bases at J, with 9 bases in the middle. The CDR3 loop is CATSRDFGGYGYTF. In DNA, the CDR3 is TGTGCCACCAGCAGAGATTTTGGGGGCTATGGCTACACCTTC.

This clonotype was counted a few times. The chain combines TRBV5-1 with TRBJ1-1, with a possible D match to TRBD1 (6 bases). The ends were cut back, 4 bases at V and 1 base at J, with 11 bases in the middle. CDR3 length: 14 residues. CDR1 is SGHRS and CDR2 is YFSETQ in the germline V gene. Here the CDR3 reads CASSPQGPNTEAFF. DNA for the CDR3: TGCGCCAGCAGCCCACAGGGCCCGAACACTGAAGCTTTCTTT. Full variable domain (remainder filled in from reference TRBV5-1 and TRBJ1-1): KAGVTQTPRYLIKTRGQQVTLSCSPISGHRSVSWYQQTPGQGLQFLFEYFSETQRNKGNFPGRFSGRQFSNSRSEMNVSTLELGDSALYLCASSPQGPNTEAFFGQGTRLTVV.

J is TRBJ2-1 and V is TRBV19; D might be TRBD2 (7 bases). The ends were cut back, 6 bases at V and 2 bases at J, with 11 bases in the middle. The CDR3 has 14 amino acids. Germline-derived CDR1 and CDR2 are LNHDA and SQIVND (reference sequence). CDR3: CASRKRDTYNEQFF. The CDR3, as DNA: TGTGCCAGTAGAAAGCGGGACACCTACAATGAGCAGTTCTTC.

This chain links TRBV10-3 with TRBJ2-7; maybe TRBD1 (6 bases). In germline, CDR1 is ENHRY, CDR2 SYGVKD. CDR3 length equals 13 residues. Trimming left V 2 bases short and J 3 bases short, with 8 bases between. CDR3 sequence: CAISERQDYEQYF. The CDR3 region has the DNA TGTGCCATCAGTGAGCGACAGGACTACGAGCAGTACTTC.

Comment on this clonotype: A much more abundant neighbour one base away suggests this may be a read error. V and J are TRBV20-1 and TRBJ2-5; TRBD2 might be the D (5 bases). Germline-derived CDR1 and CDR2 are DFQATT and SNEGSKA (reference sequence). The CDR3 sequence is 12 residues long. V was cut by 6 bases and J by 5 bases, with 13 bases left in between. The CDR3 region has the DNA TGCAGTGCCCCAGCGGAGAGCGAGACCCAGTACTTC. Protein: CSAPAESETQYF.

V and J are TRBV5-1 and TRBJ2-6; tentative D call: TRBD1 (6 bases). This CDR3 has 16 amino acids. V was clipped by 5 bases and J by 0 bases, with 12 bases between them. Germline CDR1 SGHRS, CDR2 YFSETQ. CDR3 nucleotide sequence: TGCGCCAGCAGTTACGACAGGCGCTCTGGGGCCAACGTCCTGACTTTC. Residues: CASSYDRRSGANVLTF. Supplemented by reference TRBV5-1 and TRBJ2-6, the full variable domain reads KAGVTQTPRYLIKTRGQQVTLSCSPISGHRSVSWYQQTPGQGLQFLFEYFSETQRNKGNFPGRFSGRQFSNSRSEMNVSTLELGDSALYLCASSYDRRSGANVLTFGAGSRLTVL.

This rearrangement joins TRBV5-1 to TRBJ1-5, with a possible D match to TRBD1 (6 bases). Between the trimmed V and J ends, which lost 0 bases and 4 bases, there was a span of 11 bases. Germline loops: CDR1 SGHRS, CDR2 YFSETQ. This CDR3 region has 15 residues. The CDR3 loop reads CASSLGQAGNQPQHF. As DNA, the CDR3 is TGCGCCAGCAGCTTGGGACAGGCCGGAAATCAGCCCCAGCATTTT.

The chain combines TRBV7-3 with TRBJ1-2, with 10 nucleotides matching TRBD1. This CDR3 comprises 18 residues. The V gene end was trimmed by 2 bases and the J gene end by 5 bases; junction bases not matched to a gene: 14. Germline V CDR1 and CDR2: SGHTA, FQGTGA. CDR3 DNA sequence: TGTGCCAGCAGCTTAGGGTACTCGCTACGGGACAGGGGTTATGGCTACACCTTC. This encodes CASSLGYSLRDRGYGYTF. Looking up the rest from reference TRBV7-3 and TRBJ1-2 gives the full variable domain: GAGVSQTPSNKVTEKGKYVELRCDPISGHTALYWYRQSLGQGPEFLIYFQGTGAADDSGLPNDRFFAVRPEGSVSTLKIQRTERGDSAVYLCASSLGYSLRDRGYGYTFGSGTRLTVV.

Points on this clonotype: The CDR3 does not end in the conserved phenylalanine or tryptophan, so this is likely a read error. The chain employs TRBV7-8 and TRBJ2-5; tentative D call: TRBD1 (6 bases). Germline V gives CDR1 SGHVS, CDR2 FQNEAQ. V was shortened by 5 bases and J by 7 bases, with 26 bases between the two germline ends. The CDR3 is 17 amino acids. The CDR3 region is CASSQPRRQDPRGTQYS. The CDR3 bases are TGTGCCAGCAGCCAACCCCGCCGACAGGACCCAAGAGGGACCCAGTACTCC.

The CDR3 region has the DNA TGTGCCAGCAGCCCGACACGGGTAGCGCGAGAGGCCAAGTACTTC. This codes for CASSPTRVAREAKYF. The V gene is TRBV6-2 or TRBV6-3, the J gene TRBJ2-5; TRBD2 is a possible D gene (5 bases). V was pared by 6 bases and J by 12 bases, with 26 bases between. The CDR3 loop spans 15 amino acids. Germline V gene data show CDR1 as MNHEY and CDR2 as SVGEGT.

The CDR3 region is CASSREVGLGTEAFF. Written as DNA, the CDR3 is TGCGCCAGCAGCCGGGAGGTGGGGTTAGGCACTGAAGCTTTCTTT. V gene TRBV5-1 combines with J gene TRBJ1-1; no clear D gene. Trimming stripped 4 bases from V and 4 bases from J, with 17 bases between. Germline V lookup: CDR1 SGHRS, CDR2 YFSETQ. The CDR3 has 15 amino acids.

This clonotype was seen only a few times. V is TRBV4-1 and J is TRBJ2-2; D is undetermined. CDR1 and CDR2 from the germline V gene are MGHRA and YSYEKL. This CDR3 has 15 amino acids. V was pared by 1 base and J by 6 bases, with 12 bases between. CDR3 nucleotides: TGCGCCAGCAGCCAAGTCGGCACAACCTCCGGGGAGCTGTTTTTT. This codes for CASSQVGTTSGELFF.

The rearrangement joins TRBV12-3 or TRBV12-4 to TRBJ2-1; 16 bases line up with TRBD2. CDR3 length: 22 residues. V trimming: 1 base; J trimming: 7 bases; junction bases outside the gene matches: 19. The CDR3 bases are TGTGCCAGCAGTTTAGGATTGGGACGCCCGGGACTAGCGGGAGGGCCGCATAATGAGCAGTTCTTC. This translates into CASSLGLGRPGLAGGPHNEQFF.

Of note for this clonotype: Given a much more abundant clone one base away, this may be a read error. This rearrangement joins TRBV20-1 to TRBJ1-5; D remains ambiguous. CDR1 and CDR2 (germline): DFQATT, SNEGSKA (reference sequence). This CDR3 contains 15 residues. In nucleotides, the CDR3 is TGCAGTACTAGATCAACCCTCGGGAGTTATCAGCCCCAGCATTTT. Protein product: CSTRSTLGSYQPQHF.

Details on this clonotype: One end of the junction varies from germline; a read error may be responsible. The J gene is TRBJ2-7, the V gene TRBV25-1; either TRBD1 or TRBD2 may supply D (6 bases each). From germline, CDR1 is MGHDK and CDR2 SYGVNS. The CDR3 has 12 amino acids. CDR3 sequence (DNA): TGTGCCAGTAGTGGAGGGGGCTACGAGCAGTACTTC. Protein: CASSGGGYEQYF.

This clonotype has a handful of counts. The chain recombines TRBV7-2 with TRBJ1-5; 9 nucleotides match TRBD1. The V gene's germline CDR1 is SGHTA and CDR2 FQGNSA. Losses at the gene ends were 5 bases for V and 8 bases for J; bases not matched to a gene: 4. The CDR3 length is 13 residues. CDR3 in DNA: TGTGCCAGCAGCATCGACAGGGGGAAGCCCCAGCATTTT. Translation gives CASSIDRGKPQHF.

V and J are TRBV28 and TRBJ2-5; TRBD1 matches 9 bases. This CDR3 contains 15 residues. The V and J ends lost 2 bases and 4 bases, in that order; junction bases with no gene match: 5. Looked up from germline, CDR1 is MDHEN and CDR2 is SYDVKM. CDR3: CASSLRQGVTETQYF. CDR3 DNA: TGTGCCAGCAGTTTACGACAGGGGGTTACAGAGACCCAGTACTTC.

This clonotype showed up just a few times. The CDR3 is CASASGGSGANVLTF. The CDR3 DNA reads as TGTGCCAGCGCCAGCGGGGGCTCTGGGGCCAACGTCCTGACTTTC. The chain recombines TRBV3-1 with TRBJ2-6; 8 bases line up with TRBD2. J gave up 0 bases and V 8 bases, and 3 bases lay outside the gene matches. The CDR3 contains 15 residues. From germline, CDR1 is LGHDT and CDR2 YNNKEL (reference sequence).

The V call is TRBV6-1, the J call TRBJ1-2; D perhaps matches TRBD1 (5 bases). The CDR3 extends over 13 amino acids. V lost 3 bases and J 2 bases, leaving 7 bases between the germline ends. Germline assignment: CDR1 MNHNS and CDR2 SASEGT. CDR3 in amino acids: CASSEGQNYGYTF. CDR3 DNA: TGTGCCAGCAGTGAGGGGCAAAACTATGGCTACACCTTC.

The rearrangement links TRBV29-1 to TRBJ2-5, with 11 bases aligning to TRBD2. The CDR3 has 15 amino acids. The ends lost 1 base at V and 5 bases at J; junction bases unmatched: 6. CDR1 is SQVTM and CDR2 is ANQGSEA in the germline V gene. The CDR3 DNA reads TGCAGCGTTGAAGTCCTAGCGGGAGGACCTGAGACCCAGTACTTC. It specifies CSVEVLAGGPETQYF.

Of note for this clonotype: A read error may produce the germline difference seen at one junction end. The chain uses TRBV20-1 and TRBJ2-1; D ambiguous. This CDR3 has 12 amino acids. CDR1 and CDR2 from the germline V gene are DFQATT and SNEGSKA (reference sequence). The CDR3 spells CSASPLVGEQIF. The CDR3, as DNA: TGCAGTGCTAGTCCTCTAGTCGGCGAGCAGATCTTC.

This chain joins TRBV5-1 and TRBJ1-5, with 9 positions matching TRBD1. CDR1 is SGHRS and CDR2 is YFSETQ in the germline V gene. V trimming: 0 bases; J trimming: 6 bases; junction bases outside the gene matches: 4. The CDR3 loop spans 15 amino acids. The CDR3 bases are TGCGCCAGCAGCTTGGAACAGGGGGCGGGTCAGCCCCAGCATTTT. Translated, it gives CASSLEQGAGQPQHF.

The CDR3 DNA sequence: TGCGCCAGCAGCCGGTATCCCGGGGCTACTAATGAAAAACTGTTTTTT. This translates into CASSRYPGATNEKLFF. The chain couples TRBV4-3 to TRBJ1-4; TRBD1 is a possible D gene (5 bases). Per germline, CDR1 LGHNA and CDR2 YSLEER. V was trimmed by 4 bases and J by 2 bases, leaving 14 bases between them. This CDR3 contains 16 residues.